The next 14 T cell receptor beta chains were all read from a single sample in a study. Sequencing used immunoSEQ multiplex PCR; TCRdb keeps in-frame clones, though not all of them. The sample shows tens of thousands of clones, around 95% of them seen only once. Material for sequencing was PBMCs. Receptors originate from a man aged 40-49 years with rheumatoid arthritis.

The chain combines TRBV6-5 with TRBJ2-7; 8 bases align to TRBD2. The CDR3 is made up of 13 amino acids. Germline CDR1 MNHEY, CDR2 SVGAGI. Trimming cost V 11 bases and J 7 bases; bases outside gene matches: 13. The CDR3 nucleotides read TGTGCCGTACAAGCGGGGGCCTTGGGTGAGCAGTACTTC. Translating gives CAVQAGALGEQYF.

CDR3 amino acids: CASSSRTGKGTDTQYF. CDR3 coding DNA: TGTGCCAGCAGCTCCCGGACAGGGAAGGGCACAGATACGCAGTATTTT. This chain connects TRBV7-2 to TRBJ2-3; 8 bases fit TRBD1. In germline, CDR1 is SGHTA, CDR2 FQGNSA. V lost 4 bases and J lost 1; bases outside the gene matches: 7. The CDR3 is 16 amino acids.

The chain employs TRBV3-1 (or the pseudogene TRBV3-2) and TRBJ1-1, with D uncertain. This CDR3 spans 13 amino acids. Trimming took 4 bases from V and 6 from J, leaving 12 bases between them. Germline CDR1 is LGHDT and CDR2 is YNNKEL (reference sequence). CDR3 nucleotides: TGTGCCAGCAGCCTCGGCAGTAAAGCTGAAGCTTTCTTT. It is translated as CASSLGSKAEAFF.

This clone was seen more than once but under ten times. The sample has other DNA sequences that encode this CDR3 too. CDR3 sequence (DNA): TGTGCCAGCAGCTTTCTAGCGGGTACAGATACGCAGTATTTT. As protein: CASSFLAGTDTQYF. The rearrangement uses TRBV28 and TRBJ2-3; TRBD2 matches 8 bases. V lost 6 bases and J lost 3; bases outside the gene matches: 5. The CDR3 covers 14 residues. The germline V gene has CDR1 MDHEN and CDR2 SYDVKM.

The CDR3 spells CASSLPWTGLDQKLFF. The CDR3 DNA reads as TGTGCCAGCAGTTTGCCCTGGACAGGTTTAGACCAAAAACTGTTTTTT. The V and J genes are TRBV28 and TRBJ1-4; 7 bases match TRBD1. In germline, CDR1 is MDHEN, CDR2 SYDVKM. J lost 9 bases, V lost 3 bases, and 13 bases had no gene match. The CDR3 sequence is 16 residues long.

The chain recombines TRBV9 with TRBJ1-2; D is unclear. The V end lost 0 bases, the J end lost 4 bases, and 13 bases lay between the germline ends. CDR3 length equals 15 residues. Germline CDR1 is SGDLS and CDR2 is YYNGEE. This CDR3 reads CASSVGAFAGYGYTF. The CDR3 DNA sequence: TGTGCCAGCAGCGTAGGGGCGTTTGCAGGCTATGGCTACACCTTC. The full variable domain, in which reference TRBV9 and TRBJ1-2 provide the parts outside the CDR3, is DSGVTQTPKHLITATGQRVTLRCSPRSGDLSVYWYQQSLDQGLQFLIQYYNGEERAKGNILERFSAQQFPDLHSELNLSSLELGDSALYFCASSVGAFAGYGYTFGSGTRLTVV.

V is TRBV3-1 (or the pseudogene TRBV3-2) and J is TRBJ2-5; 13 bases are shared with TRBD2. Germline V gene sequence: CDR1 LGHDT, CDR2 YNNKEL (reference sequence). The CDR3 totals 15 residues. With 4 bases clipped from V and 7 bases from J, the junction kept 6 bases outside the gene matches. The CDR3 DNA is TGTGCCAGCAGCCGCGGGACTAGCGGGGACCCGACCCAGTACTTC. Translation gives CASSRGTSGDPTQYF.

V and J are TRBV18 and TRBJ2-3, with D uncertain. Germline V CDR1 and CDR2: KGHSH, LQKENI. The V end was cut by 3 bases, the J end by 2 bases, with 21 bases between. The CDR3 has 18 residues. As DNA, the CDR3 is TGTGCCAGCTCACCGTTAGTTCTTTATGGGAAAGACACAGATACGCAGTATTTT. Its translation: CASSPLVLYGKDTDTQYF.

V is TRBV3-1 (or the pseudogene TRBV3-2) and J is TRBJ1-2; no firm D call. CDR1 is LGHDT, CDR2 YNNKEL, per germline (reference sequence). The V and J ends lost 0 bases and 6 bases respectively, with 5 bases between them. The CDR3 consists of 12 residues. The CDR3 sequence is CASSQDRDGYTF. The CDR3 DNA reads TGTGCCAGCAGCCAAGATAGGGATGGCTACACCTTC.

The V gene is TRBV5-1, the J gene TRBJ1-5, with D perhaps matching TRBD1 (5 bases). V was cut by 0 bases and J by 2 bases, with 12 bases left in between. The germline gives CDR1 SGHRS, CDR2 YFSETQ. CDR3 size: 16 residues. For the CDR3, the DNA is TGCGCCAGCAGCTTGGAGGGCAGGGCCGGCAATCAGCCCCAGCATTTT. Residues: CASSLEGRAGNQPQHF.

The V gene is TRBV3-1 (or the pseudogene TRBV3-2), the J gene TRBJ1-2, with D possibly being TRBD1 (6 bases). The CDR3 length is 13 residues. Germline loops: CDR1 LGHDT, CDR2 YNNKEL (reference sequence). The V gene lost 3 bases and the J gene lost 4 bases, with 9 bases spanning the gap. CDR3 amino acids: CASSQGASYGYTF. The CDR3 DNA reads TGTGCCAGCAGCCAGGGGGCCTCCTATGGCTACACCTTC.

The chain recombines TRBV7-6 with TRBJ1-5; D call uncertain. With 1 base removed from V and 4 bases from J, the gap between germline ends came to 5 bases. The CDR3 covers 13 residues. Germline values: CDR1 SGHVS, CDR2 FNYEAQ. The CDR3 reads CASSLGRNQPQHF. The CDR3 region has the DNA TGTGCCAGCAGCTTAGGCAGAAATCAGCCCCAGCATTTT.

A word on this clone: Sequence at one end of the junction differs from germline and may be a read error. The chain combines TRBV6-5 with TRBJ1-6; maybe TRBD1 (5 bases). This CDR3 spans 15 amino acids. Looked up from germline, CDR1 is MNHEY and CDR2 is SVGAGI. CDR3 protein: CASRAGTGYSSPLHF. In nucleotides, the CDR3 is TGTGCCAGCAGGGCAGGGACGGGCTATAGTTCACCCCTCCACTTT.

The gene calls are TRBV13 and TRBJ1-1; no definite D call. Germline CDR1 and CDR2: PRHDT and FYEKMQ (reference sequence). V dropped 0 bases and J dropped 6 bases, with 17 bases sitting between them. This CDR3 contains 16 residues. CDR3 DNA sequence: TGTGCCAGCAGCTTAGGCCTAACGGGATTTTTGGCTGAAGCTTTCTTT. This encodes CASSLGLTGFLAEAFF.